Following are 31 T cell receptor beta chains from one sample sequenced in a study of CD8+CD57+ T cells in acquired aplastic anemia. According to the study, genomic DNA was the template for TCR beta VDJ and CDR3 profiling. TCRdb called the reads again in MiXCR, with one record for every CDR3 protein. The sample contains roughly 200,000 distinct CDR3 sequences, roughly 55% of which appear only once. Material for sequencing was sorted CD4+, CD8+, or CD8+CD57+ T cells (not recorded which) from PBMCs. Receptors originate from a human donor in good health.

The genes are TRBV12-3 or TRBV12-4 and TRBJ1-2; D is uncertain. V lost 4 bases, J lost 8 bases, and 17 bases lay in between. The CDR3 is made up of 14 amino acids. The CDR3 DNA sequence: TGTGCCAGCAGTTCCGGGGTAGCGGGGAAAGGCTACACCTTC. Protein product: CASSSGVAGKGYTF.

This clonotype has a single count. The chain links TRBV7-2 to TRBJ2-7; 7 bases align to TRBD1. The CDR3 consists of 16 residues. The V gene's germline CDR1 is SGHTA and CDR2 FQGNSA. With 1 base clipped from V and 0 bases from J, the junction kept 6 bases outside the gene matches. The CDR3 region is CASSLEGRGFSYEQYF. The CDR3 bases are TGTGCCAGCAGCTTAGAGGGCAGGGGGTTCTCCTACGAGCAGTACTTC.

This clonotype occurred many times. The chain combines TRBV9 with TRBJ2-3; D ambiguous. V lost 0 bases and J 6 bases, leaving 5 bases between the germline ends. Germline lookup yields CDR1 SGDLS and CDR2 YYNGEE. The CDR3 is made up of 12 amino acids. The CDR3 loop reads CASSVGQDTQYF. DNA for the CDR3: TGTGCCAGCAGCGTAGGGCAGGATACGCAGTATTTT.

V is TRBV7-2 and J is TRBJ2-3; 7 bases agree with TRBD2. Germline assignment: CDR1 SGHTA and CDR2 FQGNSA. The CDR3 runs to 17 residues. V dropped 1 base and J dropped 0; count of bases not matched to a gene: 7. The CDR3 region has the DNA TGTGCCAGCAGCTTAGTACCTAGCGGTCCAAGCACAGATACGCAGTATTTT. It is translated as CASSLVPSGPSTDTQYF.

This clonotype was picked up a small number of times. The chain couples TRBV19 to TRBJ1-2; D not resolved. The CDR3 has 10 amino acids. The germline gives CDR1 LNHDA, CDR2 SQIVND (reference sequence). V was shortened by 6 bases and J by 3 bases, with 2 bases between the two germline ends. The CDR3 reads CASRDYGYTF. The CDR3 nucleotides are TGTGCCAGTAGGGACTATGGCTACACCTTC.

The CDR3 spells CASSSAGVDGYTF. The CDR3, as DNA: TGTGCCAGCAGCTCAGCGGGGGTTGATGGCTACACCTTC. This rearrangement joins TRBV7-6 to TRBJ1-2; tentatively, D is TRBD1 (5 bases). V shed 4 bases and J shed 6 bases, with 12 bases lying between them. CDR1 and CDR2 (germline): SGHVS, FNYEAQ. The CDR3 totals 13 residues.

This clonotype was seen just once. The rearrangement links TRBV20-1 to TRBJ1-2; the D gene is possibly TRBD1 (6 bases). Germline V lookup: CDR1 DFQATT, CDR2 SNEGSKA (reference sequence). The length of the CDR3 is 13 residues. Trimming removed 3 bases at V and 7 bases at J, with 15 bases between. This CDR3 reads CSASSQGQAGYTF. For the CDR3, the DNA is TGCAGTGCTAGTTCCCAGGGGCAGGCTGGCTACACCTTC.

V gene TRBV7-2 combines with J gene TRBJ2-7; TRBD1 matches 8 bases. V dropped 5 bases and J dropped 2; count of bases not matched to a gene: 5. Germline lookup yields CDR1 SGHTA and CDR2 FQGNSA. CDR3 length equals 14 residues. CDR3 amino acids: CASSRGQDTYEQYF. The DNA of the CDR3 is TGTGCCAGCAGCCGGGGACAGGATACCTACGAGCAGTACTTC. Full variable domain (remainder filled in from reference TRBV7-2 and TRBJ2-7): GAGVSQSPSNKVTEKGKDVELRCDPISGHTALYWYRQSLGQGLEFLIYFQGNSAPDKSGLPSDRFSAERTGGSVSTLTIQRTQQEDSAVYLCASSRGQDTYEQYFGPGTRLTVT.

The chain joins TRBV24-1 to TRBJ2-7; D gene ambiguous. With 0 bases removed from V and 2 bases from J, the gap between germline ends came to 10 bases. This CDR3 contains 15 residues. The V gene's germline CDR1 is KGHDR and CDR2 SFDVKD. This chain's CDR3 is CATSDLVGNTYEQYF. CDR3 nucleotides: TGTGCCACCAGTGATTTGGTGGGTAACACCTACGAGCAGTACTTC.

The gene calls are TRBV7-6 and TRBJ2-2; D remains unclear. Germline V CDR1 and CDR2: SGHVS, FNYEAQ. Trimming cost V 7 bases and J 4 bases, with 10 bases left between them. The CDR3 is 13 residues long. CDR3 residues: CASTGEATGELFF. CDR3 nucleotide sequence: TGTGCCAGCACTGGTGAAGCCACCGGGGAGCTGTTTTTT.

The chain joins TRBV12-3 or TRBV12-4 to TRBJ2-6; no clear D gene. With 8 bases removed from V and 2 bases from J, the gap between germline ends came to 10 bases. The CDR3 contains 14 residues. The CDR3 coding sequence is TGTGCCAGCGGAAGGCTGGCTGGGGCCAACGTCCTGACTTTC. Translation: CASGRLAGANVLTF.

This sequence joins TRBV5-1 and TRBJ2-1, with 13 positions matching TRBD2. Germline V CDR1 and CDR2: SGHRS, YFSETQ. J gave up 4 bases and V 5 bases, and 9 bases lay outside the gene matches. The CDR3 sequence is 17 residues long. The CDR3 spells CASSSLAGGSQYNEQFF. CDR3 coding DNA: TGCGCCAGCAGTTCACTAGCGGGGGGGTCACAATACAATGAGCAGTTCTTC. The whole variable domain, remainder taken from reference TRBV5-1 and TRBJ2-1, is KAGVTQTPRYLIKTRGQQVTLSCSPISGHRSVSWYQQTPGQGLQFLFEYFSETQRNKGNFPGRFSGRQFSNSRSEMNVSTLELGDSALYLCASSSLAGGSQYNEQFFGPGTRLTVL.

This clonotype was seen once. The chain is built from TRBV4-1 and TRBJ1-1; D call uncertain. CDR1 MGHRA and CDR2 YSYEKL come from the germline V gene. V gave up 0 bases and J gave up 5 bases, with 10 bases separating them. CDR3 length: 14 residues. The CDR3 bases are TGCGCCAGCAGCCAAGAAGGCAGCATTACTGAAGCTTTCTTT. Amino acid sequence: CASSQEGSITEAFF.

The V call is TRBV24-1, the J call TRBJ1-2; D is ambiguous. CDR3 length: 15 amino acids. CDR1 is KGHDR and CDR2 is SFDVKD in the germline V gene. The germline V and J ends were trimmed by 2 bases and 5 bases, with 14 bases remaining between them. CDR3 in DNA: TGTGCCACCAGTGATTACCGCGATCCCGTGTATGGCTACACCTTC. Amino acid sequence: CATSDYRDPVYGYTF.

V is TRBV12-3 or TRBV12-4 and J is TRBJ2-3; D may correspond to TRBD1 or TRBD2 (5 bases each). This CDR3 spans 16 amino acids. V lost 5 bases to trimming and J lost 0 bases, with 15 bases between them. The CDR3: CASSPGTAASTDTQYF. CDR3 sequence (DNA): TGTGCCAGCAGTCCGGGGACGGCCGCTAGCACAGATACGCAGTATTTT.

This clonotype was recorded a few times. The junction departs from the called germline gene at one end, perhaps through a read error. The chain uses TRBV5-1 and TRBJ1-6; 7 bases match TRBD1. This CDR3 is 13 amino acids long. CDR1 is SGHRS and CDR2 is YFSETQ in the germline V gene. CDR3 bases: TGTGCCAGCCAGGGGGGACATAATTCACCCCTCCACTTT. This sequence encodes CASQGGHNSPLHF.

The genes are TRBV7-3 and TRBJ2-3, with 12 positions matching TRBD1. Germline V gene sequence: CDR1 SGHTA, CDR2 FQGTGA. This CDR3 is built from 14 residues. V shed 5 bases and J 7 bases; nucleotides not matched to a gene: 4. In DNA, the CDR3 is TGTGCCAGCAGCCTAGGGACAGGGGGCAATACGCAGTATTTT. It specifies CASSLGTGGNTQYF.

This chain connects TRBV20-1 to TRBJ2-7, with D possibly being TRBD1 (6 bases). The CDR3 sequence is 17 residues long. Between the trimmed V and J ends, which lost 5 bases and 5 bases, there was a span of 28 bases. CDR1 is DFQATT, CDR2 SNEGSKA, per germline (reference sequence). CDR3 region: CSASIIKTGSKEDEQYF. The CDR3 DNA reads TGCAGTGCTTCGATAATTAAAACAGGGTCGAAGGAGGACGAGCAGTACTTC.

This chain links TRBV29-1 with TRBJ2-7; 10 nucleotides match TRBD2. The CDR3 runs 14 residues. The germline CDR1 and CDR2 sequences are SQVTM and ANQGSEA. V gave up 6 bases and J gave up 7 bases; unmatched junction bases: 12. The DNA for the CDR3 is TGCAGCGTATATTCCGGGACTAGCGCGTCTGAGCAGTACTTC. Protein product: CSVYSGTSASEQYF.

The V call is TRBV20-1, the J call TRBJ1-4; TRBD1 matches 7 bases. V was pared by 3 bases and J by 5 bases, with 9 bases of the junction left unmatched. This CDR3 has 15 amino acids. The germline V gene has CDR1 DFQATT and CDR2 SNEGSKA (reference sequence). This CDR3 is CSASPRDRTNEKLFF. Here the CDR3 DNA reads TGCAGTGCTAGCCCACGGGACAGAACGAATGAAAAACTGTTTTTT.

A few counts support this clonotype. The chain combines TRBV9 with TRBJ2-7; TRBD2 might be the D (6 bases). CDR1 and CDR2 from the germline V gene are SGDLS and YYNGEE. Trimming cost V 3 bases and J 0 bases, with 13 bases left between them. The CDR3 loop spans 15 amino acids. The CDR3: CASSAGTLSSYEQYF. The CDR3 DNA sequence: TGTGCCAGCAGCGCCGGGACTTTGAGCTCCTACGAGCAGTACTTC.

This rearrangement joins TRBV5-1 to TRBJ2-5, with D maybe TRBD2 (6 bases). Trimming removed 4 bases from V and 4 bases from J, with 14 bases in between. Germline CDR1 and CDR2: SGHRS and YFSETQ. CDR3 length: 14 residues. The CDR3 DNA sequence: TGCGCCAGCAGCGCCACCGGACTATTAGAGACCCAGTACTTC. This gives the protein CASSATGLLETQYF.

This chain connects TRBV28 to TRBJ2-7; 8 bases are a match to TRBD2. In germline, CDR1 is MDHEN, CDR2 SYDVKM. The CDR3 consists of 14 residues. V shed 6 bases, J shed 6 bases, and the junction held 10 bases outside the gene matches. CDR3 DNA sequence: TGTGCCAGCAGCACGGGAGGGCCCTCTTCCGAGCAGTACTTC. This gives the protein CASSTGGPSSEQYF. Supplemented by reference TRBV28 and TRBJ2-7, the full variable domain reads DVKVTQSSRYLVKRTGEKVFLECVQDMDHENMFWYRQDPGLGLRLIYFSYDVKMKEKGDIPEGYSVSREKKERFSLILESASTNQTSMYLCASSTGGPSSEQYFGPGTRLTVT.

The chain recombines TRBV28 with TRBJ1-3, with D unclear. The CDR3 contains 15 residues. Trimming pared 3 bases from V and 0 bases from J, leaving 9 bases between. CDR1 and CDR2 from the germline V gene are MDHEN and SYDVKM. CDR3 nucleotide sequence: TGTGCCAGCAGTTTGGGGTCGGGCTCTGGAAACACCATATATTTT. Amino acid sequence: CASSLGSGSGNTIYF.

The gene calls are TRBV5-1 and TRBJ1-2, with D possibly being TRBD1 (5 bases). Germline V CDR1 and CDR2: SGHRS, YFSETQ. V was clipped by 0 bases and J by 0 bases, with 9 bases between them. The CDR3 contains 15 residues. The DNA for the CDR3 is TGCGCCAGCAGCTTGGTGGGGGAGGCTAACTATGGCTACACCTTC. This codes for CASSLVGEANYGYTF.

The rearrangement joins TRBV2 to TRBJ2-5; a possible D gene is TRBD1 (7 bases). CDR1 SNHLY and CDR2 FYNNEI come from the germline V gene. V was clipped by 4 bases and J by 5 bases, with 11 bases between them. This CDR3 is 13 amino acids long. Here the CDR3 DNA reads TGTGCCAGCAGTGCGCAGGGGGGTGAGACCCAGTACTTC. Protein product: CASSAQGGETQYF. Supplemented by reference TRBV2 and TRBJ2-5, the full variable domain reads EPEVTQTPSHQVTQMGQEVILRCVPISNHLYFYWYRQILGQKVEFLVSFYNNEISEKSEIFDDQFSVERPDGSNFTLKIRSTKLEDSAMYFCASSAQGGETQYFGPGTRLLVL.

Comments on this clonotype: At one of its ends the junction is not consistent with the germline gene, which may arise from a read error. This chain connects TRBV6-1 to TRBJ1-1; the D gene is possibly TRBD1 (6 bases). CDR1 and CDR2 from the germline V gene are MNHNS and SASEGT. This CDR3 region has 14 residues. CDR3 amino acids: CASSEGDTYTEAFF. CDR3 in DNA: TGTGCCAGCAGCGAAGGGGACACTTACACTGAAGCTTTCTTT.

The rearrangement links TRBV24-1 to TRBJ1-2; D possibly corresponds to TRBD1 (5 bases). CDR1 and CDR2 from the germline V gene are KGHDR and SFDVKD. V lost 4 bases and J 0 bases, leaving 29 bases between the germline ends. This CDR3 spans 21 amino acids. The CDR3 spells CATSDRLAGTIMPATNYGYTF. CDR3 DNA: TGTGCCACCAGTGACCGGCTGGCGGGGACCATCATGCCAGCGACTAACTATGGCTACACCTTC.

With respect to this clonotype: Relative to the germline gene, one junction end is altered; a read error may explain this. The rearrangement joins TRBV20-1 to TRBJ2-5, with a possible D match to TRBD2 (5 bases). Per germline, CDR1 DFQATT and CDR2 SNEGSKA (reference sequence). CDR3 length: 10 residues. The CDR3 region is CSARPHGISF. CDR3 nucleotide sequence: TGCAGTGCTAGACCCCACGGGATTTCATTC.

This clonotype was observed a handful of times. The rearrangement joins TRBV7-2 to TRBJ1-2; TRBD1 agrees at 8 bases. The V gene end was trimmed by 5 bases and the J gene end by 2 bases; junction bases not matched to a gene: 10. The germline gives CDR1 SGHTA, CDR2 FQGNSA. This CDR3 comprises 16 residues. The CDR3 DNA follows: TGTGCCAGCAGCGTGGTGGGGACAGGCGACAACTATGGCTACACCTTC. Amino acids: CASSVVGTGDNYGYTF.

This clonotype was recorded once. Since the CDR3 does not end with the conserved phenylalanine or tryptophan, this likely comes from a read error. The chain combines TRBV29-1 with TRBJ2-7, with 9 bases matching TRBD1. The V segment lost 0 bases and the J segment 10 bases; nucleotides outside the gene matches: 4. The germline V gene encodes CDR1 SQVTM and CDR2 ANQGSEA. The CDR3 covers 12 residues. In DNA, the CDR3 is TGCAGCGTTGAAGAAAACAGGGGGCCACAGTACCTC. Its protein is CSVEENRGPQYL.